This entry is about one TCR beta chain. Its antigen remains unknown. Its ends do not fully match the called genes, so a read error is possible. This entry is derived from a study of blood T cells in healthy people across ages. Germline V gives CDR1 LGHDT, CDR2 YNNKEL (reference sequence). The CDR3 is made up of 15 amino acids. Study observations and caveats: CMV infection status of these donors was not known.

Combining a sample-barcoded 5' primer with a J-beta primer mix, a second PCR ran for roughly 7 to 12 cycles. Each of the samples gave a minimum of 2.5 million paired-end reads that contained CDR3. One entry per CDR3 protein, called by TCRdb with MiXCR from the 5' RACE reads. The sample lists about 1,800,000 distinct CDR3 sequences, 28% seen once, with about 7.7% in the top ten. This rearrangement joins TRBV3-1 to TRBJ2-1; 10 bases are shared with TRBD2. The sequenced sample consisted of blood. The source is a woman under 40 in good health. The DNA for the CDR3 is TGTGCCAGCAGCGGGCCAGCGGGAGGGTTGAATGGGCAGTTCTTC. This sequence encodes CASSGPAGGLNGQFF.